The subject of this entry is one TCR beta chain. No antigen is known for it. This specimen comes from a study of CD8 T cells in ankylosing spondylitis. The study's findings and limits: With a CD8+ phenotype, disease-linked clones were relatively rare in peripheral blood. Within ankylosing spondylitis blood, a TCR beta motif made up of seven or eight highly homologous variants appeared to be characteristic.

The length of the CDR3 is 18 residues. Trimming removed 4 bases from V and 0 bases from J, with 16 bases in between. The germline CDR1 and CDR2 sequences are MGHRA and YSYEKL. TCRdb passed the 5' RACE reads through MiXCR, listing each CDR3 protein once. The sample has approximately 440,000 distinct CDR3 sequences; more than 15% are singletons. This receptor was taken from a male donor with ankylosing spondylitis. The chain couples TRBV4-1 to TRBJ2-6; D not resolved. Specimen: blood, either unsorted or a sorted T cell fraction (not recorded which). CDR3 bases: TGCGCCAGCAGCCCGGCCTCCAACACGGGCTCTGGGGCCAACGTCCTGACTTTC. Translating it yields CASSPASNTGSGANVLTF.